These T cell receptor beta chains were read from a single sample in a study of beta chain features in type 1 diabetes. Some clones are missing from TCRdb's copy, which holds only in-frame ones; the method was immunoSEQ multiplex PCR. The repertoire holds under 300,000 clones, with about 25% as singletons. Sequenced material: central memory CD4+ T cells from blood. These receptors were obtained from a young man in good health. Each CDR3 is given with its conserved first and last residue. A D gene is named only where the DNA matches it firmly. The size entry is marked missing in some rows and otherwise reads once, few, many or a size class.

clone size	V gene	J gene	D gene	CDR3 protein	CDR3 DNA
NA	TRBV25-1	TRBJ1-1	TRBD1	CASSPGQGVSYTEAFF	TGTGCCAGCAGTCCGGGACAGGGGGTGTCGTACACTGAAGCTTTCTTT
few	TRBV5-1	TRBJ2-1	TRBD1	CASSLAGDRADNEQFF	TGCGCCAGCAGCTTGGCGGGGGACAGGGCCGACAATGAGCAGTTCTTC
NA	TRBV7-2	TRBJ2-7	TRBD2	CASSSRLAGVQYF	TGTGCCAGCAGCTCTAGACTAGCGGGGGTGCAGTACTTC
NA	TRBV5-1	TRBJ2-3	NA	CASSFRGELTDTQYF	TGCGCCAGCAGCTTCAGGGGCGAACTCACAGATACGCAGTATTTT
few	TRBV14	TRBJ1-2	NA	CASSQVEVGGYTF	TGTGCCAGCAGCCAAGTGGAAGTGGGTGGCTACACCTTC
NA	TRBV5-1	TRBJ2-6	NA	CASRFIDSGANVLTF	TGCGCCAGCAGATTCATAGACTCTGGGGCCAACGTCCTGACTTTC
few	TRBV6-6	TRBJ2-3	TRBD1	CASSYTGGGTDTQYF	TGTGCCAGCAGTTACACAGGGGGCGGCACAGATACGCAGTATTTT
many	TRBV7-2	TRBJ1-5	NA	CASSLWATNNQPQHF	TGTGCCAGCAGCTTATGGGCCACCAACAATCAGCCCCAGCATTTT
many	TRBV25-1	TRBJ2-7	NA	CASSEGRRQYF	TGTGCCAGCAGTGAAGGCCGGAGGCAGTACTTC
NA	TRBV9	TRBJ2-5	TRBD2	CASNREGWRETQYF	TGTGCCAGCAACCGGGAGGGATGGAGAGAGACCCAGTACTTC
few	TRBV29-1	TRBJ2-1	TRBD2	CSVDPASGNSYNEQFF	TGCAGCGTTGATCCGGCTAGCGGGAATTCCTACAATGAGCAGTTCTTC
few	TRBV10-1	TRBJ1-3	TRBD1	CASRSGQSSGNTIYF	TGCGCCAGCAGGTCGGGACAGTCCTCTGGAAACACCATATATTTT
few	TRBV7-8	TRBJ2-2	NA	CASSLEHNTGELFF	TGTGCCAGCAGCTTAGAGCATAACACCGGGGAGCTGTTTTTT
few	TRBV28	TRBJ2-7	NA	CASSSKPGLNLFYEQYF	TGTGCCAGCAGTTCAAAACCGGGACTGAACCTGTTCTACGAGCAGTACTTC
NA	TRBV30	TRBJ2-7	TRBD1	CAWKRTGLHEQYF	TGTGCCTGGAAAAGGACAGGGCTCCACGAGCAGTACTTC
NA	TRBV7-2	TRBJ2-1	NA	CASSPPRTYNEQFF	TGTGCCAGCAGCCCCCCTCGGACCTACAATGAGCAGTTCTTC
NA	TRBV5-6	TRBJ2-7	NA	CASSFWRPSAYEQYF	TGTGCCAGCAGCTTTTGGCGGCCCAGCGCCTACGAGCAGTACTTC
NA	TRBV18	TRBJ2-3	TRBD1	CASSLGQGRTDTQYF	TGTGCCAGCTCACTCGGACAGGGTAGGACAGATACGCAGTATTTT
NA	TRBV7-2	TRBJ2-3	NA	CASSPKSGGWGTDTQYF	TGTGCCAGCAGCCCCAAGTCTGGGGGTTGGGGCACAGATACGCAGTATTTT
NA	TRBV12-5	TRBJ2-3	NA	CASGWTASTDTQYF	TGTGCTAGTGGATGGACAGCCAGCACAGATACGCAGTATTTT
NA	TRBV10-3	TRBJ2-3	NA	CAIAEQGRADTQYF	TGTGCCATCGCCGAGCAGGGGCGCGCAGATACGCAGTATTTT
NA	TRBV6-5	TRBJ1-2	NA	CASSLADPFGYTF	TGTGCCAGCAGTCTGGCGGACCCCTTTGGCTACACCTTC
NA	TRBV5-6	TRBJ1-1	NA	CASRQLQANTEAFF	TGTGCCAGCAGGCAGTTACAAGCGAACACTGAAGCTTTCTTT
NA	TRBV7-9	TRBJ1-2	NA	CASSSAGLIGYTF	TGTGCCAGCAGCTCCGCGGGACTGATCGGCTACACCTTC
NA	TRBV5-1	TRBJ2-7	TRBD1	CASSYRTGNYEQYF	TGCGCCAGCAGCTACCGGACAGGGAACTACGAGCAGTACTTC
few	TRBV9	TRBJ2-7	NA	CASSVHSGTDSQWEQYF	TGTGCCAGCAGCGTACATTCAGGAACCGACTCGCAATGGGAGCAGTACTTC
NA	TRBV30	TRBJ1-4	NA	CAWNPFEGVKLFF	TGTGCCTGGAATCCCTTCGAAGGGGTGAAACTGTTTTTT
few	TRBV7-2	TRBJ2-5	TRBD1	CASSQGQGARETQYF	TGTGCCAGCAGCCAAGGACAGGGGGCCCGTGAGACCCAGTACTTC